A single T cell receptor (beta chain) is shown here with its context. Its antigen remains unidentified. This entry belongs to a study of cytomegalovirus exposure and HLA in healthy donors. Study-level results: Cytomegalovirus-associated TCR beta chains were listed, numbering 150 to 200. In vitro data verified a few CMV-associated chains as specific for CMV antigens.

The data were produced by immunoSEQ multiplex PCR, yet TCRdb's version contains in-frame clones alone and is incomplete. The repertoire holds 200,000 to 250,000 clones, with approximately 84% as singletons. The CDR3 runs 16 residues. CDR1 is LNHNV and CDR2 is YYDKDF in the germline V gene (reference sequence). V lost 3 bases, J lost 2 bases, and 5 bases stayed unmatched. The chain carries TRBV15 and TRBJ2-3; 10 nucleotides agree with TRBD1. This TCR came from a man aged 18 to 30 in good health and CMV-seropositive. Sequencing was done on a sample of PBMCs. DNA of the CDR3: TGTGCCACCAGCAGGCCGGGACAGGGGAACACAGATACGCAGTATTTT. Amino acid sequence: CATSRPGQGNTDTQYF.